This TCR beta chain was identified in a study of blood T cell repertoires in COVID-19. Overall study: Specimens from acute and convalescent COVID-19 originated in the United States, Italy and Spain.

This CDR3 has 12 amino acids. The germline gives CDR1 SGDLS, CDR2 YYNGEE. Deletions cut 3 bases from V and 6 bases from J, with 10 bases between. Study processing details: Amplification with reference gene primers provided the estimates of nucleated cell counts. The repertoire was sequenced with immunoSEQ multiplex PCR; TCRdb's copy has only in-frame clones and lacks some. D and trimming come from the DNA, and the V and J calls and clone size come from that table. The data show about 110,000 clones, approximately 85% seen once. The chain couples TRBV9 to TRBJ2-7; no firm D call. The TCR was taken from a human donor in a cohort sampled during active COVID-19. The specimen sequenced was peripheral blood. CDR3 in DNA: TGTGCCAGCAGCGGCCCAACTACCGAGCAGTACTTC. Translated, it gives CASSGPTTEQYF.